These 13 T cell receptor beta chains came from one sample sequenced in a study of blood T cell repertoires in COVID-19. The method was immunoSEQ multiplex PCR; TCRdb's version includes in-frame clones alone and lacks a portion of them. The sample lists 150,000 to 200,000 clones; approximately 86% were seen once. The sample consisted of peripheral blood. All receptors come from a man between 18 and 35 years old with acute or convalescent COVID-19.

The J gene is TRBJ2-7, the V gene TRBV2; 7 positions match TRBD2. CDR1 is SNHLY, CDR2 FYNNEI, per germline. The ends lost 3 bases at V and 5 bases at J; junction bases unmatched: 13. The CDR3 has 16 residues. The CDR3 bases are TGTGCCAGCAGTGATGGGGGGGACTACAACATCAACGAGCAGTACTTC. Its protein is CASSDGGDYNINEQYF.

Turning to this clone: Other DNA variants within this sample encode the same CDR3. The chain couples TRBV25-1 to TRBJ1-4, with unresolved D. Germline V gives CDR1 MGHDK, CDR2 SYGVNS. V gave up 3 bases and J gave up 7 bases, with 12 bases separating them. The CDR3 runs to 14 residues. CDR3 sequence: CASSDSGGSEKLFF. In nucleotides, the CDR3 is TGTGCCAGCAGTGATTCAGGAGGGAGTGAAAAACTGTTTTTT. Combining the CDR3 with reference TRBV25-1 and TRBJ1-4 gives the whole variable domain EADIYQTPRYLVIGTGKKITLECSQTMGHDKMYWYQQDPGMELHLIHYSYGVNSTEKGDLSSESTVSRIRTEHFPLTLESARPSHTSQYLCASSDSGGSEKLFFGSGTQLSVL.

The chain couples TRBV28 to TRBJ2-7; D ambiguous. The V end lost 6 bases, the J end lost 4 bases, and 19 bases lay between the germline ends. The CDR3 runs to 15 residues. Germline loops: CDR1 MDHEN, CDR2 SYDVKM. This chain's CDR3 is CASSHQANRIYEQYF. DNA for the CDR3: TGTGCCAGCAGCCACCAGGCAAACCGCATATACGAGCAGTACTTC.

V gene TRBV9 combines with J gene TRBJ1-1; TRBD1 might be the D (6 bases). This CDR3 is built from 15 residues. V dropped 3 bases and J dropped 3 bases, with 15 bases sitting between them. Germline loops: CDR1 SGDLS, CDR2 YYNGEE. CDR3 loop: CASSEEQGWDTEAFF. CDR3 DNA sequence: TGTGCCAGCAGCGAAGAACAGGGATGGGACACTGAAGCTTTCTTT.

This chain uses TRBV5-1 with TRBJ1-1; D perhaps matches TRBD1 (5 bases). The ends were cut back, 0 bases at V and 8 bases at J, with 5 bases in the middle. In germline, CDR1 is SGHRS, CDR2 YFSETQ. This CDR3 has 11 residues. The CDR3 DNA follows: TGCGCCAGCAGCTTGGGACAGGAAGCTTTCTTT. Translation gives CASSLGQEAFF.

The V call is TRBV6-5, the J call TRBJ2-3; 14 nucleotides agree with TRBD2. The V segment lost 7 bases and the J segment 6 bases; nucleotides outside the gene matches: 6. This CDR3 region has 15 residues. Germline-derived CDR1 and CDR2 are MNHEY and SVGAGI. CDR3 coding DNA: TGTGCCAGCACAGGACTAGCGGGGGGAACGGATACGCAGTATTTT. Its translation: CASTGLAGGTDTQYF.

J is TRBJ2-1 and V is TRBV4-2, with 10 bases aligning to TRBD1. V shed 3 bases, J shed 0 bases, and the junction held 8 bases outside the gene matches. The CDR3 runs 18 residues. CDR1 and CDR2 (germline): LGHNA, YNFKEQ. The CDR3 sequence is CASSQGQGPVSSYNEQFF. CDR3 sequence (DNA): TGTGCCAGCAGCCAGGGACAGGGGCCGGTCAGCTCCTACAATGAGCAGTTCTTC.

The chain uses TRBV7-9 and TRBJ2-3; 9 bases are a match to TRBD1. The CDR3 has 19 residues. Germline V CDR1 and CDR2: SEHNR, FQNEAQ (reference sequence). Trimming removed 0 bases from V and 4 bases from J; junction bases left unmatched: 14. CDR3 DNA: TGTGCCAGCAGCTTAGCGGTTTATAATCGGGACAGGGTACCAGATACGCAGTATTTT. This encodes CASSLAVYNRDRVPDTQYF.

The chain employs TRBV7-9 and TRBJ2-7, with 7 bases that match TRBD2. Germline V gives CDR1 SEHNR, CDR2 FQNEAQ (reference sequence). The CDR3 spans 14 residues. V lost 2 bases to trimming and J lost 2 bases; unmatched junction nucleotides: 3. The CDR3 coding sequence is TGTGCCAGCAGCTTACCGGGGGGACCCTACGAGCAGTACTTC. This codes for CASSLPGGPYEQYF. Variable domain in full (rest from reference TRBV7-9 and TRBJ2-7): DTGVSQNPRHKITKRGQNVTFRCDPISEHNRLYWYRQTLGQGPEFLTYFQNEAQLEKSRLLSDRFSAERPKGSFSTLEIQRTEQGDSAMYLCASSLPGGPYEQYFGPGTRLTVT.

The CDR3 DNA follows: TGTGCCAGCAGTGTTTCGTGGGTAAGCGGCAATGAGCAGTTCTTC. Encoded protein: CASSVSWVSGNEQFF. The V gene is TRBV6-4, the J gene TRBJ2-1, with D tentatively TRBD2 (5 bases). The length of the CDR3 is 15 residues. CDR1 and CDR2 (germline): MRHNA, SNTAGT. V was shortened by 4 bases and J by 6 bases, with 16 bases between the two germline ends.

The table lists this clone with a few counts. The chain couples TRBV7-2 to TRBJ1-2; 7 nucleotides line up with TRBD1. With 3 bases clipped from V and 6 bases from J, the junction kept 7 bases outside the gene matches. Germline-derived CDR1 and CDR2 are SGHTA and FQGNSA. The CDR3 is 14 residues long. CDR3 DNA: TGTGCCAGCAGCTTGGGCAGGGGGTCGGATGGCTACACCTTC. This translates into CASSLGRGSDGYTF.

The chain recombines TRBV6-5 with TRBJ1-4, with 9 bases lining up with TRBD1. The germline V gene has CDR1 MNHEY and CDR2 SVGAGI. The CDR3 runs 15 residues. Trimming removed 5 bases from V and 10 bases from J; junction bases left unmatched: 11. The chain's CDR3 is CASSTTGGFFGKLFF. Here the CDR3 DNA reads TGTGCCAGCAGTACCACAGGGGGCTTTTTTGGAAAACTGTTTTTT.

The chain combines TRBV19 with TRBJ1-1; 9 bases are a match to TRBD1. CDR1 is LNHDA, CDR2 SQIVND, per germline (reference sequence). Trimming took 6 bases from V and 4 from J; bases not matched to a gene: 6. This CDR3 has 14 amino acids. The CDR3 bases are TGTGCCAGTAGAAAACAGGGGGCGGGCACTGAAGCTTTCTTT. It specifies CASRKQGAGTEAFF.